This T cell receptor beta chain was sequenced in a study of shared clonotypes between healthy human individuals. Unmatched junction bases numbered 7, after V lost 4 bases and J lost 8 bases. Germline V lookup: CDR1 KGHSH, CDR2 LQKENI. The CDR3 extends over 13 amino acids. Only in-frame clones appear in the TCRdb table, and some are missing; sequencing was by immunoSEQ multiplex PCR. The sample carries some 2,000,000 clones, approximately 96% recorded once. This chain joins TRBV18 and TRBJ1-1; 7 bases align to TRBD1. The receptor's source is a man younger than 35 in good health. Input material: naive CD4+ T cells sorted from blood. Subset of the sample: CD45RA+ positively selected. In DNA, the CDR3 is TGTGCCAGCTCACAACAGGGGAGGGAGGAAGCTTTCTTT. Residues: CASSQQGREEAFF.